One and the same sample provided the 21 T cell receptor beta chains below, sequenced in a study of early stage breast cancer tumors. The table came from immunoSEQ multiplex PCR; TCRdb's copy has only in-frame clones and leaves some out. The sample holds about 7,600 clones, roughly 65% seen once. The sequencing input was breast tumor tissue. The receptor source for this set is a person between 65 and 79 years old with breast cancer.

The rearrangement links TRBV6-5 to TRBJ1-1, with 7 bases aligning to TRBD1. The trim removed 6 bases at V and 4 bases at J, leaving 8 bases unmatched. The CDR3 contains 14 residues. Germline V gene lookup returns CDR1 MNHEY and CDR2 SVGAGI. In nucleotides, the CDR3 is TGTGCCAGCAGCGCCCGCAGGGGGGTCACTGAAGCTTTCTTT. Translation gives CASSARRGVTEAFF.

This clone was counted a few times. The rearrangement uses TRBV15 and TRBJ1-4, with 9 bases fitting TRBD1. The ends lost 5 bases at V and 7 bases at J; junction bases unmatched: 5. The CDR3 runs to 14 residues. The V gene's germline CDR1 is LNHNV and CDR2 YYDKDF (reference sequence). CDR3 region: CATSSGTGSEKLFF. DNA for the CDR3: TGTGCCACCAGCTCCGGGACAGGGAGTGAAAAACTGTTTTTT.

V is TRBV7-9 and J is TRBJ2-3, with 10 bases aligning to TRBD2. The CDR3 loop spans 17 amino acids. V shed 4 bases, J shed 0 bases, and the junction held 7 bases outside the gene matches. CDR1 and CDR2 (germline): SEHNR, FQNEAQ (reference sequence). The CDR3 protein is CASSYWGLAMSTDTQYF. CDR3 DNA sequence: TGTGCCAGCAGCTACTGGGGACTAGCGATGAGCACAGATACGCAGTATTTT.

The chain combines TRBV18 with TRBJ2-2, with D unresolved. V lost 6 bases, J lost 1 base, and 12 bases lay in between. The CDR3 extends over 15 amino acids. Germline lookup yields CDR1 KGHSH and CDR2 LQKENI. The CDR3 DNA follows: TGTGCCAGCTCCCGACTGGATGTGAACACCGGGGAGCTGTTTTTT. The encoded protein is CASSRLDVNTGELFF. The full variable domain, its missing parts supplied by reference TRBV18 and TRBJ2-2, is NAGVMQNPRHLVRRRGQEARLRCSPMKGHSHVYWYRQLPEEGLKFMVYLQKENIIDESGMPKERFSAEFPKEGPSILRIQQVVRGDSAAYFCASSRLDVNTGELFFGEGSRLTVL.

V usage is TRBV7-9 and J usage is TRBJ1-3; no firm D call. The V gene lost 3 bases and the J gene lost 2 bases, with 8 bases spanning the gap. This CDR3 region has 14 residues. Germline V lookup: CDR1 SEHNR, CDR2 FQNEAQ (reference sequence). CDR3 sequence reads: CASSLGSAGNTIYF. DNA of the CDR3: TGTGCCAGCAGCTTGGGGAGCGCTGGAAACACCATATATTTT. Drawing the rest from reference TRBV7-9 and TRBJ1-3, the complete variable domain is DTGVSQNPRHKITKRGQNVTFRCDPISEHNRLYWYRQTLGQGPEFLTYFQNEAQLEKSRLLSDRFSAERPKGSFSTLEIQRTEQGDSAMYLCASSLGSAGNTIYFGEGSWLTVV.

The chain has TRBV2 and TRBJ2-3; the match to TRBD2 covers 8 bases. With V trimmed by 2 bases and J by 3 bases, 7 bases remained unmatched. CDR3 length equals 16 residues. Germline V gives CDR1 SNHLY, CDR2 FYNNEI. CDR3 protein: CASSEWRGEKTDTQYF. DNA of the CDR3: TGTGCCAGCAGTGAATGGCGGGGGGAAAAGACAGATACGCAGTATTTT.

The chain uses TRBV6-9 and TRBJ2-2; 10 bases align to TRBD2. This CDR3 spans 17 amino acids. The germline gives CDR1 MNHGY, CDR2 SVAAGI. V lost 2 bases to trimming and J lost 5 bases; unmatched junction nucleotides: 8. CDR3 in DNA: TGTGCCAGCAGTTATACTAGCGGGGTCCCTGGGACCGGGGAGCTGTTTTTT. Translating gives CASSYTSGVPGTGELFF.

J is TRBJ2-5 and V is TRBV5-4; D gene uncertain. V lost 3 bases, J lost 5 bases, and 8 bases lay in between. This CDR3 comprises 12 residues. Germline CDR1 reads SGHNT; CDR2 reads YYREEE (reference sequence). The CDR3 bases are TGTGCCAGCAGCTCTTTTTCGGAGACCCAGTACTTC. Amino acid sequence: CASSSFSETQYF.

V gene TRBV6-6 combines with J gene TRBJ1-5, with 9 bases identical to TRBD1. The germline V gene encodes CDR1 MNHNY and CDR2 SVGAGI (reference sequence). This CDR3 region has 15 residues. Trimming cost V 6 bases and J 1 base; bases outside gene matches: 4. The CDR3 loop reads CASSRDRVSNQPQHF. DNA of the CDR3: TGTGCCAGCAGCCGGGACAGGGTGAGCAATCAGCCCCAGCATTTT.

The rearrangement uses TRBV29-1 and TRBJ2-7, with 8 nucleotides matching TRBD1. Germline CDR1 SQVTM, CDR2 ANQGSEA. This CDR3 comprises 14 residues. The trim removed 2 bases at V and 1 base at J, leaving 4 bases unmatched. CDR3 residues: CSVERQGASYEQYF. CDR3 DNA: TGCAGCGTTGAACGGCAGGGGGCATCCTACGAGCAGTACTTC.

This rearrangement joins TRBV6-6 to TRBJ1-3; D not resolved. The V end lost 0 bases, the J end lost 0 bases, and 6 bases lay between the germline ends. CDR1 is MNHNY and CDR2 is SVGAGI in the germline V gene (reference sequence). This CDR3 region has 15 residues. CDR3 nucleotide sequence: TGTGCCAGCAGTTACTCTGGCGGCTCTGGAAACACCATATATTTT. Protein: CASSYSGGSGNTIYF.

The chain combines TRBV9 with TRBJ2-1, with 10 positions matching TRBD2. Germline V gene data show CDR1 as SGDLS and CDR2 as YYNGEE. Losses at the gene ends were 4 bases for V and 0 bases for J; bases not matched to a gene: 4. The CDR3 spans 16 residues. CDR3 nucleotide sequence: TGTGCCAGCAGCTCTTCTAGCGGGGGCTCCTACAATGAGCAGTTCTTC. This encodes CASSSSSGGSYNEQFF.

This clone has just a few counts. The chain employs TRBV5-4 and TRBJ1-6; 10 bases align to TRBD1. The CDR3 spans 14 residues. Germline assignment: CDR1 SGHNT and CDR2 YYREEE (reference sequence). V shed 4 bases and J 6 bases; nucleotides not matched to a gene: 1. The CDR3 coding sequence is TGTGCCAGCAGCAGGGACAGGGGTAATTCACCCCTCCACTTT. Encoded protein: CASSRDRGNSPLHF.

This clone rates as large (0.1 to 1%). The genes are TRBV28 and TRBJ1-5, with D tentatively TRBD1 (6 bases). Germline CDR1 and CDR2: MDHEN and SYDVKM. The CDR3 spans 15 residues. V was shortened by 3 bases and J by 1 base, with 10 bases between the two germline ends. CDR3 nucleotide sequence: TGTGCCAGCAGTTTTTGGGGGGGCAGCAATCAGCCCCAGCATTTT. It specifies CASSFWGGSNQPQHF. Complete variable domain (other parts from reference TRBV28 and TRBJ1-5): DVKVTQSSRYLVKRTGEKVFLECVQDMDHENMFWYRQDPGLGLRLIYFSYDVKMKEKGDIPEGYSVSREKKERFSLILESASTNQTSMYLCASSFWGGSNQPQHFGDGTRLSIL.

The chain carries TRBV7-3 and TRBJ1-1, with 11 positions matching TRBD1. The CDR3 contains 14 residues. The V gene end was trimmed by 2 bases and the J gene end by 5 bases; junction bases not matched to a gene: 1. Germline CDR1 and CDR2: SGHTA and FQGTGA. The CDR3 reads CASSLGQGATEAFF. CDR3 coding DNA: TGTGCCAGCAGCTTAGGACAGGGGGCAACTGAAGCTTTCTTT.

This clone has a handful of counts. The chain combines TRBV18 with TRBJ2-1; tentative D call: TRBD2 (5 bases). The CDR3 is 13 amino acids. Germline CDR1 and CDR2: KGHSH and LQKENI. V was trimmed by 3 bases and J by 3 bases, leaving 6 bases between them. The CDR3 DNA sequence: TGTGCCAGCTCACCCGGGAACTACAATGAGCAGTTCTTC. Protein: CASSPGNYNEQFF.

This chain uses TRBV5-1 with TRBJ2-5; 8 bases map to TRBD1. The junction had 9 bases not matched to a gene; V was cut back by 4 bases and J by 4 bases. The length of the CDR3 is 15 residues. Germline assignment: CDR1 SGHRS and CDR2 YFSETQ. The CDR3 reads CASSIYPGGGETQYF. The DNA of the CDR3 is TGCGCCAGCAGCATCTACCCAGGGGGCGGAGAGACCCAGTACTTC. Filled out from reference TRBV5-1 and TRBJ2-5, the complete variable domain reads KAGVTQTPRYLIKTRGQQVTLSCSPISGHRSVSWYQQTPGQGLQFLFEYFSETQRNKGNFPGRFSGRQFSNSRSEMNVSTLELGDSALYLCASSIYPGGGETQYFGPGTRLLVL.

The chain recombines TRBV7-8 with TRBJ2-1; 9 nucleotides line up with TRBD2. Germline CDR1 and CDR2: SGHVS and FQNEAQ. CDR3 size: 13 residues. V lost 6 bases to trimming and J lost 11 bases; unmatched junction nucleotides: 8. CDR3 DNA sequence: TGTGCCAGCAGACTGGCTAGCGGGGCCCAGCAGTTCTTC. Translation: CASRLASGAQQFF.

The rearrangement uses TRBV12-5 and TRBJ2-1; D may be TRBD1 (6 bases). This CDR3 region has 13 residues. The germline gives CDR1 LGHNT, CDR2 FRNRAP. The V gene lost 6 bases and the J gene lost 8 bases, with 14 bases spanning the gap. This CDR3 is CASGLFRGDEQFF. Here the CDR3 DNA reads TGTGCTAGTGGCTTATTCAGGGGAGATGAGCAGTTCTTC.

This clone was detected a few times. The CDR3 DNA reads TGTGCCAGCAGCGTAGCGGGGGCCAAAAACATTCAGTACTTC. Protein sequence: CASSVAGAKNIQYF. The V call is TRBV9, the J call TRBJ2-4, with D possibly matching TRBD2 (5 bases). Germline CDR1 SGDLS, CDR2 YYNGEE. This CDR3 is built from 14 residues. Trimming shortened V by 0 bases and J by 1 base, and 5 bases separated the two germline ends.

This clone was detected only once. V gene TRBV18 combines with J gene TRBJ1-2; 8 bases fit TRBD1. CDR3 length: 16 residues. The germline CDR1 and CDR2 sequences are KGHSH and LQKENI. The V and J ends lost 3 bases and 7 bases, in that order; junction bases with no gene match: 13. The chain's CDR3 is CASSPTIDQGAGGYTF. The CDR3 DNA follows: TGTGCCAGCTCACCCACAATTGACCAGGGGGCAGGTGGCTACACCTTC. Drawing the rest from reference TRBV18 and TRBJ1-2, the complete variable domain is NAGVMQNPRHLVRRRGQEARLRCSPMKGHSHVYWYRQLPEEGLKFMVYLQKENIIDESGMPKERFSAEFPKEGPSILRIQQVVRGDSAAYFCASSPTIDQGAGGYTFGSGTRLTVV.